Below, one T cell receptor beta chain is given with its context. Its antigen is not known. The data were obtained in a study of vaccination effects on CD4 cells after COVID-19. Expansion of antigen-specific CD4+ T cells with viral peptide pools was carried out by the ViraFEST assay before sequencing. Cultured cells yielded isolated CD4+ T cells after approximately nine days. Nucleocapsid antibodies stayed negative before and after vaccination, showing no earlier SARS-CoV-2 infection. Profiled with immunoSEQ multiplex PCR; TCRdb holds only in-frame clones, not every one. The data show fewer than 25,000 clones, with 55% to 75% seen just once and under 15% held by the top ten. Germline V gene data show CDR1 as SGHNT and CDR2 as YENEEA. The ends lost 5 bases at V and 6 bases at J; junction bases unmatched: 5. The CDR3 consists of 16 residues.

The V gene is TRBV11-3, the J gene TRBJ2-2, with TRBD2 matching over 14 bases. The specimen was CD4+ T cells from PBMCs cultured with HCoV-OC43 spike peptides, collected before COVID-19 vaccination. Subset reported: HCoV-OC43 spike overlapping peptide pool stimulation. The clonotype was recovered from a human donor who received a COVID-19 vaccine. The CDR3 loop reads CASSRLAGGIAGELFF. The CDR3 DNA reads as TGTGCCAGCAGCCGACTAGCGGGAGGGATTGCCGGGGAGCTGTTTTTT. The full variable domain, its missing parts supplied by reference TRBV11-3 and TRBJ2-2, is EAGVVQSPRYKIIEKKQPVAFWCNPISGHNTLYWYLQNLGQGPELLIRYENEEAVDDSQLPKDRFSAERLKGVDSTLKIQPAELGDSAVYLCASSRLAGGIAGELFFGEGSRLTVL.